This TCR beta chain stems from a study of blood T cells in healthy people across ages. The study, taken as a whole, reports: While age rose, TCR beta diversity per million T cells dropped in a roughly linear way. One million T cells yielded diversity estimates that were considered underestimates.

This clonotype was detected only a few times. As yet, its antigen is unknown. A J-beta primer mix and a sample-barcoded 5' primer were used in a second PCR of about 7 to 12 cycles. From the 5' RACE reads, TCRdb called clonotypes with MiXCR, one entry per CDR3 protein. The sample has more than 1 million distinct CDR3 sequences; under 45% are singletons. V was clipped by 4 bases and J by 7 bases, with 16 bases between them. The CDR3 consists of 14 residues. The germline V gene has CDR1 SGHAT and CDR2 FQNNGV. Sequences were obtained from blood. This sequence joins TRBV11-2 and TRBJ2-5; D gene uncertain. The TCR comes from a woman between 55 and 75 years old in good health. DNA for the CDR3: TGTGCCAGCAGCTCGCATGAAGGCAAAGGGACCCAGTACTTC. Translated: CASSSHEGKGTQYF. Supplemented by reference TRBV11-2 and TRBJ2-5, the full variable domain reads EAGVAQSPRYKIIEKRQSVAFWCNPISGHATLYWYQQILGQGPKLLIQFQNNGVVDDSQLPKDRFSAERLKGVDSTLKIQPAKLEDSAVYLCASSSHEGKGTQYFGPGTRLLVL.